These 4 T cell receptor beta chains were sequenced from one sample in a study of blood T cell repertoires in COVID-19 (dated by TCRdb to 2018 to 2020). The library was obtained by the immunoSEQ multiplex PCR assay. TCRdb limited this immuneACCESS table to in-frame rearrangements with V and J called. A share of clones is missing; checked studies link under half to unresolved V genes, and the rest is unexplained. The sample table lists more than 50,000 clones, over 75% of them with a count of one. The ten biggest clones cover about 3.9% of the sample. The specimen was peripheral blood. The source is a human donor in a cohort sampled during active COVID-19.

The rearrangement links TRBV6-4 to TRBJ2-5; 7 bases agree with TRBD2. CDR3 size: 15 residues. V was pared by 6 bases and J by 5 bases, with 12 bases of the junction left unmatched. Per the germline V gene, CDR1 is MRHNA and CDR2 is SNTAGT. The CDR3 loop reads CASRPLLSGVETQYF. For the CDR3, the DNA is TGTGCCAGCAGACCCCTGCTGAGCGGGGTTGAGACCCAGTACTTC.

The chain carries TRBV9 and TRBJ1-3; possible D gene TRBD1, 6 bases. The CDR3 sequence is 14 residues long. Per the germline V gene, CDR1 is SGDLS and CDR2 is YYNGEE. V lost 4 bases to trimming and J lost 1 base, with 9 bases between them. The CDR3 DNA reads TGTGCCAGCAGCTCCACAGGGTCTGGAAACACCATATATTTT. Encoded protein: CASSSTGSGNTIYF.

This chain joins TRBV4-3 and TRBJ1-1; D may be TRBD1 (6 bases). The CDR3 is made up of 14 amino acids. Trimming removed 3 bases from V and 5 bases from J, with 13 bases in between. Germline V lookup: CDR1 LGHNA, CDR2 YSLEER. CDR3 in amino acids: CASSQSAGVTEAFF. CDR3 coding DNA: TGCGCCAGCAGCCAGTCCGCAGGGGTTACTGAAGCTTTCTTT.

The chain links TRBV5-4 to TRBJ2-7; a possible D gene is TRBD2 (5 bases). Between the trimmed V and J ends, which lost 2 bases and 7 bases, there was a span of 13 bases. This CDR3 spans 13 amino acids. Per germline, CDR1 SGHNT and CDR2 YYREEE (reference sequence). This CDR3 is CASSFGPSGEQYF. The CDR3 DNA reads TGTGCCAGCAGCTTTGGGCCGTCGGGGGAGCAGTACTTC.